The sequence of this TCR beta chain was determined in a study of T cells in Graves' hyperthyroidism and ophthalmopathy. The V end was cut by 1 base, the J end by 2 bases, with 15 bases between. Per the germline V gene, CDR1 is DFQATT and CDR2 is SNEGSKA (reference sequence). This CDR3 comprises 15 residues. Amplification yielded TCR beta CDR3 regions, with RNA transcripts as the source. A first-round RT-PCR of the TCR CDR3 used the HTBI primer set. MiXCR was run by TCRdb on the multiplex PCR reads, yielding one entry per CDR3 protein. The sample records 800,000 or so distinct CDR3 sequences, 38% being singletons. This clonotype was found many times.

V is TRBV20-1 and J is TRBJ2-7; D is perhaps TRBD1 or TRBD2 (6 bases each). The sample taken for sequencing was blood. The clonotype comes from a man aged 18 to 29 with Graves' hyperthyroidism. The DNA for the CDR3 is TGCAGTGCTAGAGGAGGGACGGGGGACACCTACGAGCAGTACTTC. It encodes CSARGGTGDTYEQYF.